This record looks at one T cell receptor (beta chain) sequence and its context. What it binds is unknown. Sequencing used immunoSEQ multiplex PCR; TCRdb keeps in-frame clones, though not all of them. The table shows some 84,000 clones, with about 86% occurring only once. These data belong to a study of cytotoxic CD8 clonotypes in ibrutinib-treated CLL. Points from the study as a whole: At baseline, clonality was higher than in age-matched healthy donors and correlated with CD8+ counts. Private clonotypes, not public ones, expanded at ibrutinib response. Baseline levels were approached again at progression, after clonality had risen at ibrutinib response.

The CDR3 runs 15 residues. Germline values: CDR1 WSHSY, CDR2 SAAADI. Trimming removed 6 bases at V and 0 bases at J, with 12 bases between. The specimen was PBMCs, collected before ibrutinib treatment. This TCR derives from a human donor with chronic lymphocytic leukemia. The genes are TRBV10-2 and TRBJ1-5, with D maybe TRBD1 (6 bases). CDR3 sequence: CASRGGRDSNQPQHF. In nucleotides, the CDR3 is TGCGCCAGCAGGGGGGGCCGAGATAGCAATCAGCCCCAGCATTTT.